This T cell receptor (beta chain) was captured in a study of blood T cells in healthy people across ages. General observations from the study: Compared with aged donors, long-lived donors showed fewer expanded clones, suggesting selection.

The CDR3 has 14 amino acids. V was clipped by 3 bases and J by 3 bases, with 11 bases between them. Per germline, CDR1 MNHNS and CDR2 SASEGT. A J-beta primer mix and a sample-barcoded 5' primer were used in a second PCR of roughly 6 to 12 cycles. Tags on each cDNA molecule came from a template-switch adaptor with 12 random nucleotides. One entry per CDR3 protein results from TCRdb running MiXCR on the 5' RACE reads. Of 800,000 to 900,000 distinct CDR3 sequences in the sample, under 80% are singletons; the top ten hold roughly 26%. Total RNA was extracted at no less than 6 micrograms per sample. Regarding this clonotype: The antigen is unknown.

This chain uses TRBV6-1 with TRBJ1-1; a weak D match, TRBD1 (6 bases). Sequencing was carried out using blood. The sequence derives from a man aged 25-45 years in good health. For the CDR3, the DNA is TGTGCCAGCAGTGAGGACAGCTCTTACACTGAAGCTTTCTTT. Amino acids: CASSEDSSYTEAFF.